The 24 T cell receptor beta chains listed next were all sequenced from one sample in a study of a mutant IDH1 vaccine in newly diagnosed glioma. Indicated time point: week 23, last vaccination. Every vaccination contained 300 ug of the mutant IDH1 20-mer peptide and was paired with topical imiquimod. Some clones are missing from TCRdb's copy, which holds only in-frame ones; the method was immunoSEQ multiplex PCR. The sample yields approximately 43,000 clones, over 70% seen once. The antigens for these receptors are not known. Sequences were derived from PBMCs, sampled from a glioma patient whose treatment included an IDH1 peptide vaccine. These TCRs come from a woman aged 40 to 49 with glioma. Some clones in this sample may be carry-over from other donors' samples.

The genes are TRBV27 and TRBJ1-4; D call uncertain. CDR1 MNHEY and CDR2 SMNVEV come from the germline V gene (reference sequence). Trimming cost V 2 bases and J 1 base, with 17 bases left between them. The CDR3 contains 18 residues. CDR3 in amino acids: CASSLKGGKLRTNEKLFF. CDR3 nucleotide sequence: TGTGCCAGCAGTTTAAAAGGAGGGAAGTTGAGAACTAATGAAAAACTGTTTTTT.

The chain uses TRBV5-1 and TRBJ1-2; the D gene is possibly TRBD1 (5 bases). Germline V gives CDR1 SGHRS, CDR2 YFSETQ. Trimming took off 4 bases at V and 2 bases at J, with 9 bases between the two ends. The CDR3 contains 13 residues. The CDR3 reads CASSDQGNYGYTF. Here the CDR3 DNA reads TGCGCCAGCAGCGATCAGGGAAACTATGGCTACACCTTC.

This sequence joins TRBV7-2 and TRBJ2-3; a possible D gene is TRBD2 (5 bases). Germline V gene data show CDR1 as SGHTA and CDR2 as FQGNSA. V shed 5 bases and J shed 1 base, with 13 bases lying between them. This CDR3 contains 15 residues. The CDR3: CASSPYPRGTDTQYF. In DNA form, the CDR3 reads TGTGCCAGCAGCCCTTACCCGAGGGGCACAGATACGCAGTATTTT.

This clone was seen a handful of times. This chain uses TRBV30 with TRBJ1-1, with D unresolved. The V gene's germline CDR1 is GTSNPN and CDR2 SVGIG (reference sequence). This CDR3 region has 11 residues. V was shortened by 1 base and J by 7 bases, with 7 bases between the two germline ends. Written as DNA, the CDR3 is TGTGCCTGGAGTGGAGGTGTTGAAGCTTTCTTT. This translates into CAWSGGVEAFF.

V is TRBV6-5 and J is TRBJ2-5; either TRBD1 or TRBD2 may fit D (5 bases each). The CDR3 is 13 amino acids. The germline CDR1 and CDR2 sequences are MNHEY and SVGAGI. The ends were cut back, 6 bases at V and 2 bases at J, with 10 bases in the middle. The CDR3 DNA reads as TGTGCCAGCAGCCTGGGACGGCAAGAGACCCAGTACTTC. Residues: CASSLGRQETQYF.

The chain's CDR3 is CASSLSNTEAFF. CDR3 coding DNA: TGTGCCAGCAGCTTATCGAATACTGAAGCTTTCTTT. The chain couples TRBV7-8 to TRBJ1-1; D remains unclear. In germline, CDR1 is SGHVS, CDR2 FQNEAQ. Trimming left V 2 bases short and J 5 bases short, with 6 bases between. This CDR3 spans 12 amino acids.

This sequence joins TRBV6-4 and TRBJ2-1, with D possibly TRBD2 on 5 matching bases. Trimming cost V 8 bases and J 4 bases, with 15 bases left between them. There are 14 residues in the CDR3. Germline values: CDR1 MRHNA, CDR2 SNTAGT. The CDR3 DNA is TGTGCCAGCTCAGACGGGAACAAGTACAATGAGCAGTTCTTC. It encodes CASSDGNKYNEQFF.

Written as DNA, the CDR3 is TGTGCCAGTACCATGGGACAGGAGGGGGCCGGGGAGCTGTTTTTT. This sequence encodes CASTMGQEGAGELFF. The chain employs TRBV19 and TRBJ2-2; 8 positions agree with TRBD1. After removal of 7 bases from V and 6 bases from J, the junction contained 10 bases not matched to a gene. This CDR3 is built from 15 residues. CDR1 is LNHDA and CDR2 is SQIVND in the germline V gene (reference sequence).

The chain joins TRBV6-1 to TRBJ2-1, with 14 positions matching TRBD2. The V gene end was trimmed by 7 bases and the J gene end by 4 bases; junction bases not matched to a gene: 3. Germline V lookup: CDR1 MNHNS, CDR2 SASEGT. CDR3 length equals 15 residues. CDR3 protein: CASKGLAGDYNEQFF. CDR3 DNA sequence: TGTGCCAGCAAGGGACTAGCGGGAGATTACAATGAGCAGTTCTTC.

The chain uses TRBV7-9 and TRBJ2-7, with 7 positions matching TRBD2. CDR3 length equals 15 residues. Germline values: CDR1 SEHNR, CDR2 FQNEAQ (reference sequence). V dropped 0 bases and J dropped 0; count of bases not matched to a gene: 2. Written as DNA, the CDR3 is TGTGCCAGCAGCTTAGCTGGGAGGGCCTCCTACGAGCAGTACTTC. Translation: CASSLAGRASYEQYF.

The V and J genes are TRBV9 and TRBJ1-2; TRBD1 matches 7 bases. CDR3 size: 14 residues. Germline V gene lookup returns CDR1 SGDLS and CDR2 YYNGEE. With 3 bases clipped from V and 4 bases from J, the junction kept 6 bases outside the gene matches. The chain's CDR3 is CASSGGGQFYGYTF. The CDR3 nucleotides read TGTGCCAGCAGCGGAGGGGGCCAGTTCTATGGCTACACCTTC.

The rearrangement uses TRBV7-9 and TRBJ1-1; D uncertain. Germline V gene sequence: CDR1 SEHNR, CDR2 FQNEAQ (reference sequence). V was clipped by 5 bases and J by 0 bases, with 10 bases between them. CDR3 size: 14 residues. CDR3 coding DNA: TGTGCCAGCAGCGAGGGAGGGTTGAACACTGAAGCTTTCTTT. Translating gives CASSEGGLNTEAFF.

The chain combines TRBV7-8 with TRBJ2-5, with 10 bases that match TRBD2. The germline gives CDR1 SGHVS, CDR2 FQNEAQ. The CDR3 covers 16 residues. V lost 5 bases to trimming and J lost 5 bases; unmatched junction nucleotides: 11. The CDR3 spells CASSPPDSGRTETQYF. Written as DNA, the CDR3 is TGTGCCAGCAGCCCCCCAGATAGCGGGAGGACGGAGACCCAGTACTTC.

The V and J genes are TRBV18 and TRBJ1-4; 10 nucleotides line up with TRBD1. Germline-derived CDR1 and CDR2 are KGHSH and LQKENI. Trimming cost V 8 bases and J 5 bases; bases outside gene matches: 8. The CDR3 has 15 amino acids. DNA for the CDR3: TGTGCCAGCCGGGGGACAGGGGCTCTAAATGAAAAACTGTTTTTT. This translates into CASRGTGALNEKLFF. Together with reference TRBV18 and TRBJ1-4, the CDR3 gives the full variable domain: NAGVMQNPRHLVRRRGQEARLRCSPMKGHSHVYWYRQLPEEGLKFMVYLQKENIIDESGMPKERFSAEFPKEGPSILRIQQVVRGDSAAYFCASRGTGALNEKLFFGSGTQLSVL.

The chain recombines TRBV28 with TRBJ1-1; D is unclear. The germline V gene encodes CDR1 MDHEN and CDR2 SYDVKM. V shed 5 bases and J shed 4 bases, with 5 bases lying between them. The CDR3 has 11 amino acids. CDR3 region: CASSPFTEAFF. CDR3 coding DNA: TGTGCCAGCAGTCCTTTCACTGAAGCTTTCTTT.

The chain couples TRBV9 to TRBJ1-2; D remains ambiguous. This CDR3 contains 12 residues. Trimming took off 3 bases at V and 2 bases at J, with 5 bases between the two ends. Germline V gene lookup returns CDR1 SGDLS and CDR2 YYNGEE. The CDR3 DNA reads as TGTGCCAGCAGCGCCCTGAACTATGGCTACACCTTC. Encoded protein: CASSALNYGYTF.

V gene TRBV4-1 combines with J gene TRBJ2-3, with TRBD2 as a possible D gene (5 bases). The CDR3 covers 15 residues. Germline CDR1 is MGHRA and CDR2 is YSYEKL. V lost 0 bases and J 7 bases, leaving 14 bases between the germline ends. Written as DNA, the CDR3 is TGCGCCAGCAGCCAAGATGGCAGGACGGGGAATACGCAGTATTTT. Amino acids: CASSQDGRTGNTQYF.

The chain combines TRBV28 with TRBJ1-1, with D uncertain. The CDR3 runs 13 residues. CDR1 and CDR2 (germline): MDHEN, SYDVKM. The V end lost 7 bases, the J end lost 0 bases, and 9 bases lay between the germline ends. CDR3: CASIDPMNTEAFF. The CDR3 DNA reads as TGTGCCAGCATAGACCCGATGAACACTGAAGCTTTCTTT.

This clone was recorded once. The chain uses TRBV7-9 and TRBJ2-1; no reliable D call. Germline CDR1 is SEHNR and CDR2 is FQNEAQ (reference sequence). This CDR3 is built from 15 residues. V was clipped by 5 bases and J by 2 bases, with 13 bases between them. The CDR3: CASSPTTPTYNEQFF. The CDR3 coding sequence is TGTGCCAGCAGCCCTACGACACCCACCTACAATGAGCAGTTCTTC. Supplemented by reference TRBV7-9 and TRBJ2-1, the full variable domain reads DTGVSQNPRHKITKRGQNVTFRCDPISEHNRLYWYRQTLGQGPEFLTYFQNEAQLEKSRLLSDRFSAERPKGSFSTLEIQRTEQGDSAMYLCASSPTTPTYNEQFFGPGTRLTVL.

The rearrangement links TRBV7-9 to TRBJ2-2; D is unresolved. V dropped 5 bases and J dropped 0 bases, with 7 bases sitting between them. The CDR3 consists of 14 residues. Germline CDR1 is SEHNR and CDR2 is FQNEAQ (reference sequence). Here the CDR3 DNA reads TGTGCCAGCAGCCCCCCTTCGAACACCGGGGAGCTGTTTTTT. It codes for CASSPPSNTGELFF. Combining the CDR3 with reference TRBV7-9 and TRBJ2-2 gives the whole variable domain DTGVSQNPRHKITKRGQNVTFRCDPISEHNRLYWYRQTLGQGPEFLTYFQNEAQLEKSRLLSDRFSAERPKGSFSTLEIQRTEQGDSAMYLCASSPPSNTGELFFGEGSRLTVL.

V and J are TRBV19 and TRBJ1-5, with D hard to call. This CDR3 comprises 18 residues. The germline gives CDR1 LNHDA, CDR2 SQIVND (reference sequence). V was cut by 2 bases and J by 0 bases, with 17 bases left in between. CDR3 amino acids: CASSISVTLGYSNQPQHF. The CDR3 DNA reads as TGTGCCAGTAGTATAAGTGTGACACTGGGATATAGCAATCAGCCCCAGCATTTT. The complete variable domain, with remaining parts taken from reference TRBV19 and TRBJ1-5, reads DGGITQSPKYLFRKEGQNVTLSCEQNLNHDAMYWYRQDPGQGLRLIYYSQIVNDFQKGDIAEGYSVSREKKESFPLTVTSAQKNPTAFYLCASSISVTLGYSNQPQHFGDGTRLSIL.

Only a few counts were recorded for this clone. CDR3 nucleotides: TGTGCCAGTAGTATAAGTTCTGGGGCCTTCACTGAAGCTTTCTTT. Its translation is CASSISSGAFTEAFF. This chain links TRBV19 with TRBJ1-1; perhaps TRBD1 as D (5 bases). Germline V CDR1 and CDR2: LNHDA, SQIVND (reference sequence). The length of the CDR3 is 15 residues. V was cut by 2 bases and J by 4 bases, with 14 bases left in between.

CDR3 in DNA: TGTGCCAGTAGTATAGCCGACAGGGGGCACACCGGGGAGCTGTTTTTT. Its translation is CASSIADRGHTGELFF. V is TRBV19 and J is TRBJ2-2; TRBD1 agrees at 10 bases. Germline CDR1 LNHDA, CDR2 SQIVND (reference sequence). Losses at the gene ends were 1 base for V and 3 bases for J; bases not matched to a gene: 2. CDR3 size: 16 residues. The complete variable domain, with remaining parts taken from reference TRBV19 and TRBJ2-2, reads DGGITQSPKYLFRKEGQNVTLSCEQNLNHDAMYWYRQDPGQGLRLIYYSQIVNDFQKGDIAEGYSVSREKKESFPLTVTSAQKNPTAFYLCASSIADRGHTGELFFGEGSRLTVL.

J is TRBJ2-2 and V is TRBV4-1; D is perhaps TRBD1 or TRBD2 (6 bases each). CDR1 and CDR2 from the germline V gene are MGHRA and YSYEKL. V lost 4 bases to trimming and J lost 8 bases, with 20 bases between them. This CDR3 region has 16 residues. This CDR3 is CASSPRERGMSGELFF. CDR3 sequence (DNA): TGCGCCAGCAGCCCCCGGGAGAGGGGGATGAGTGGGGAGCTGTTTTTT.